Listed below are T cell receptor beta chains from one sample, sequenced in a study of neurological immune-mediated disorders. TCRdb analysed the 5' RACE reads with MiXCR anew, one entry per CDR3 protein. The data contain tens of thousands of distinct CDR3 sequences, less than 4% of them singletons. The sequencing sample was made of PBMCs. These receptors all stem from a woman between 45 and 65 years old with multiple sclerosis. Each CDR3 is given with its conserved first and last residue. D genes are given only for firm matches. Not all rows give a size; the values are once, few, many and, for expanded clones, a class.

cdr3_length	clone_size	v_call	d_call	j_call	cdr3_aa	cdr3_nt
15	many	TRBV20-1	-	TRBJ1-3	CSATPGGGTGNTIYF	TGCAGTGCCACACCCGGCGGGGGTACTGGAAACACCATATATTTT
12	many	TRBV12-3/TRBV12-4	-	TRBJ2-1	CASSSPGTPQFF	TGTGCCAGCAGTTCCCCGGGGACTCCGCAGTTCTTC
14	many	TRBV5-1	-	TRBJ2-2	CASSTGPETGELFF	TGCGCCAGCAGCACAGGGCCAGAGACCGGGGAGCTGTTTTTT
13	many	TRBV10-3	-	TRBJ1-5	CAIRDLDYQPQNF	TGTGCCATCAGAGACTTAGACTATCAGCCCCAGAATTTT
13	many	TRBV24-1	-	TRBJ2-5	CATSGRPRETQYF	TGTGCCACCAGTGGGCGGCCACGGGAGACCCAGTACTTC
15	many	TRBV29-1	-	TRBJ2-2	CSATHGGYSSGELFF	TGCAGCGCTACCCACGGGGGTTATAGTTCCGGGGAGCTGTTTTTT
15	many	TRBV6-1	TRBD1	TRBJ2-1	CASLYTPGQGWEQFF	TGTGCCAGCCTTTACACTCCGGGACAGGGATGGGAGCAGTTCTTC
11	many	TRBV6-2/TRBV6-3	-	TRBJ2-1	CASTNGDEQFF	TGTGCCAGCACCAACGGGGATGAGCAGTTCTTC
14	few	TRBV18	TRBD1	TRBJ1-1	CASSPGQGAGGAFF	TGTGCCAGCTCACCAGGACAGGGGGCTGGGGGTGCTTTCTTT
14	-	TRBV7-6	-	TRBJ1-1	CASSLGGNWIEAFF	TGTGCCAGCAGCTTAGGAGGGAACTGGATTGAAGCTTTCTTT
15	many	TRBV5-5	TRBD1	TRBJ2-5	CASSPTGGREETQYF	TGTGCCAGCAGCCCCACAGGGGGCAGGGAAGAGACCCAGTACTTC
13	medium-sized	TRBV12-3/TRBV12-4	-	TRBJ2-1	CASSLGMGNEQFF	TGTGCCAGCAGTCTCGGTATGGGCAATGAGCAGTTCTTC
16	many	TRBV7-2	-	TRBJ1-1	CASSLAHSRVDTEAFF	TGTGCCAGCAGCTTAGCGCATAGCAGGGTGGACACTGAAGCTTTCTTT
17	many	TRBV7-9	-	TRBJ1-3	CASSSRVGPSSGNTIYF	TGTGCCAGCAGCTCGAGGGTCGGTCCGAGCTCTGGAAACACCATATATTTT
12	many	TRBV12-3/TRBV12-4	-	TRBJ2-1	CASSPPREPQFF	TGTGCCAGCAGCCCTCCGAGAGAGCCCCAGTTCTTC
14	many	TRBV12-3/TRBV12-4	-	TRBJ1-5	CASRSSGSNQPQHF	TGTGCCAGCCGTTCCTCGGGGAGCAATCAGCCCCAGCATTTT
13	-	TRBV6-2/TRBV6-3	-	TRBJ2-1	CASSYDSYNEQFF	TGTGCCAGCAGTTATGATAGTTACAATGAGCAGTTCTTC
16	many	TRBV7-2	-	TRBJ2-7	CASSLGGALSSYEQYF	TGTGCCAGCAGCTTGGGCGGAGCGTTGAGCTCCTACGAGCAGTACTTC
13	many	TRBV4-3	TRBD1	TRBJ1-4	CASSQQGAEKLFF	TGCGCCAGCAGCCAACAGGGGGCTGAAAAACTGTTTTTT
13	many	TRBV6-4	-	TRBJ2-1	CASSPGVYNEQFF	TGTGCCAGCAGCCCGGGGGTCTACAATGAGCAGTTCTTC
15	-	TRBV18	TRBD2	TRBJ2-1	CASSRTSPPYNEQFF	TGTGCCAGCTCACGGACTAGCCCGCCCTACAATGAGCAGTTCTTC